This T cell receptor (beta chain) was captured in a study of post-analysis software for immune sequencing data. Study context: The courses of disease that were included comprised relapsing-remitting, secondary progressive and progressive-relapsing multiple sclerosis.

Each TCR beta cDNA library carried unique molecular identifiers. Out of roughly 1 to 11 million T cells, about 500,000 cDNA molecules were generated. Using its own MiXCR run on the PCR reads, TCRdb lists one record per CDR3 protein. The data show approximately 730,000 distinct CDR3 sequences, about 27% seen once. This clonotype was seen a handful of times. Its antigen is unidentified. V shed 0 bases, J shed 6 bases, and the junction held 4 bases outside the gene matches. Germline CDR1 reads SGDLS; CDR2 reads YYNGEE. The CDR3 spans 14 residues. Study findings and constraints: Strong co-clustering by F measure was seen for same-batch samples. The study found TRBV5-6, TRBV5-1 and TRBV20-1 among roughly 5 TRBV segments more frequent in patients than controls. Multiple sclerosis patients had significantly lower normalized Chao1 diversity than controls.

The gene calls are TRBV9 and TRBJ1-2; the match to TRBD1 covers 8 bases. Sequencing used blood. The sequence came from a girl under 18 with multiple sclerosis. This chain's CDR3 is CASSVVTGADGYTF. In DNA form, the CDR3 reads TGTGCCAGCAGCGTAGTGACAGGGGCAGATGGCTACACCTTC.